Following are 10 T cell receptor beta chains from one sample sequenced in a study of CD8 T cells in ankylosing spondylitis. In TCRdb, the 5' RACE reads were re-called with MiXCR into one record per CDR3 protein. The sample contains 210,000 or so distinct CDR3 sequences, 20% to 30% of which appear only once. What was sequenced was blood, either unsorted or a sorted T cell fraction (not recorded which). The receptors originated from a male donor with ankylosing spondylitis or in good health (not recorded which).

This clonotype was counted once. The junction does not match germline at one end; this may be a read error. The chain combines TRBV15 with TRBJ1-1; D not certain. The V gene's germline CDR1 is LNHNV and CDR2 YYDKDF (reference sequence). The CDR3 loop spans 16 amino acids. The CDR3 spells CATGRGGNEANTEAFF. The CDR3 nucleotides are TGTGCCACCGGCAGAGGAGGGAATGAAGCGAACACTGAAGCTTTCTTT.

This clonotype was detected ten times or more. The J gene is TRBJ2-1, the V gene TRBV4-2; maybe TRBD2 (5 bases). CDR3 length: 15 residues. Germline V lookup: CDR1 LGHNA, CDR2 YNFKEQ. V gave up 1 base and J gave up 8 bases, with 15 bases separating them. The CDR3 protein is CASSQGLLSDDEQFF. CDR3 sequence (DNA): TGTGCCAGCAGCCAAGGACTACTATCGGACGATGAGCAGTTCTTC.

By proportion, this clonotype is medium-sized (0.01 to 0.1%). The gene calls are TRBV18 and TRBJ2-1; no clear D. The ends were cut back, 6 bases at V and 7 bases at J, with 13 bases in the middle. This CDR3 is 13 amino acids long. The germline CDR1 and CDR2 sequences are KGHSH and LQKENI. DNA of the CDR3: TGTGCCAGCTCCCGCACCCCTCGTAATGAGCAGTTCTTC. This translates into CASSRTPRNEQFF.

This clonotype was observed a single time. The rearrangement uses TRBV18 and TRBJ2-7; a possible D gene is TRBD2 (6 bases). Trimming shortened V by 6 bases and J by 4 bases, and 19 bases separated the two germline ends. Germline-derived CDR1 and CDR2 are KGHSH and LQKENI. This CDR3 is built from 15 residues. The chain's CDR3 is CASSGSMEGWYEQYF. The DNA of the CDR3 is TGTGCCAGCTCGGGGAGCATGGAGGGTTGGTACGAGCAGTACTTC.

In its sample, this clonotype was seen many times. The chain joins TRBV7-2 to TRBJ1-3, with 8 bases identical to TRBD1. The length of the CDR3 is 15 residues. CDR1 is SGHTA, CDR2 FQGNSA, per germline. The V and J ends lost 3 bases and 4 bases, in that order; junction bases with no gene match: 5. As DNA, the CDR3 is TGTGCCAGCAGCTTGAGGACAGGGTCCGGAAACACCATATATTTT. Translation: CASSLRTGSGNTIYF.

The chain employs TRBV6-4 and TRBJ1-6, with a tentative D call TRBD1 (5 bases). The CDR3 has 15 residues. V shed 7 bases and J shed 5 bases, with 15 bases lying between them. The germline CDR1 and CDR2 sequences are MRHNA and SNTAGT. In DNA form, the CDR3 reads TGTGCCAGCAAAAGACAGAATTCAGATAATTCACCCCTCCACTTT. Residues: CASKRQNSDNSPLHF.

CDR3: CASSLDRLDEQYF. The CDR3, as DNA: TGTGCCAGCAGCTTGGACAGGCTCGACGAGCAGTACTTC. This sequence joins TRBV5-4 and TRBJ2-7; D is possibly TRBD1 (5 bases). V was clipped by 0 bases and J by 5 bases, with 9 bases between them. Germline assignment: CDR1 SGHNT and CDR2 YYREEE (reference sequence). The CDR3 length is 13 residues.

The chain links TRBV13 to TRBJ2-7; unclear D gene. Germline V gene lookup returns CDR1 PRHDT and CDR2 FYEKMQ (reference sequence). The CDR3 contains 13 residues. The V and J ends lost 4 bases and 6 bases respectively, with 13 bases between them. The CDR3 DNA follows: TGTGCCAGCAGCTCCCAATCTGGGTCCGAGCAGTACTTC. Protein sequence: CASSSQSGSEQYF.

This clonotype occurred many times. Here the CDR3 DNA reads TGCGCCAGCAGCGACACCTACGAGCAGTACTTC. Amino acids: CASSDTYEQYF. The chain uses TRBV5-1 and TRBJ2-7; D remains unclear. Germline loops: CDR1 SGHRS, CDR2 YFSETQ. V lost 4 bases to trimming and J lost 2 bases, with 4 bases between them. This CDR3 has 11 amino acids.

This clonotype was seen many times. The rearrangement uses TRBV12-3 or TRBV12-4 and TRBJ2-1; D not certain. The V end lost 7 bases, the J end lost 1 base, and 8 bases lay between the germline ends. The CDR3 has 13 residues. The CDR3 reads CASTPQSYNEQFF. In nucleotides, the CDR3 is TGTGCCAGCACCCCCCAATCCTACAATGAGCAGTTCTTC.